The 9 T cell receptor beta chains reported below all come from one sample, sequenced in a study of blood T cell repertoires in COVID-19. Generated by immunoSEQ multiplex PCR, the TCRdb table keeps only in-frame clones and is missing some. The sample carries about 260,000 clones, roughly 87% recorded once. Material: peripheral blood. All receptors derive from a woman aged 50 to 60 who had recovered from COVID-19.

The rearrangement joins TRBV7-9 to TRBJ2-7; 8 nucleotides line up with TRBD1. This CDR3 has 15 amino acids. The J segment lost 5 bases and the V segment lost 6 bases, leaving 12 bases of the junction unmatched. Germline values: CDR1 SEHNR, CDR2 FQNEAQ (reference sequence). The DNA of the CDR3 is TGTGCCAGCAGTATGACAGGGGCCGCCTCGGACGAGCAGTACTTC. Translating gives CASSMTGAASDEQYF. The full variable domain, in which reference TRBV7-9 and TRBJ2-7 provide the parts outside the CDR3, is DTGVSQNPRHKITKRGQNVTFRCDPISEHNRLYWYRQTLGQGPEFLTYFQNEAQLEKSRLLSDRFSAERPKGSFSTLEIQRTEQGDSAMYLCASSMTGAASDEQYFGPGTRLTVT.

This chain uses TRBV4-3 with TRBJ2-1; TRBD1 might be the D (5 bases). CDR3 length: 16 residues. V shed 1 base and J shed 7 bases, with 17 bases lying between them. Germline values: CDR1 LGHNA, CDR2 YSLEER. CDR3 sequence: CASSQVRAVAGNEQFF. Written as DNA, the CDR3 is TGCGCCAGCAGCCAAGTTAGGGCGGTGGCAGGGAATGAGCAGTTCTTC.

This chain links TRBV7-3 with TRBJ1-1; weak D call: TRBD1 (5 bases). There are 18 residues in the CDR3. Germline-derived CDR1 and CDR2 are SGHTA and FQGTGA. V lost 4 bases, J lost 2 bases, and 23 bases lay in between. Here the CDR3 reads CASSSISTIGATNTEAFF. In DNA form, the CDR3 reads TGTGCCAGCAGCTCCATCTCGACAATAGGGGCCACAAACACTGAAGCTTTCTTT.

This rearrangement joins TRBV27 to TRBJ2-3; TRBD1 is a possible D gene (5 bases). There are 15 residues in the CDR3. Germline CDR1 reads MNHEY; CDR2 reads SMNVEV (reference sequence). V dropped 5 bases and J dropped 6 bases, with 18 bases sitting between them. The CDR3 protein is CASSPTRMHRDTQYF. CDR3 DNA sequence: TGTGCCAGCAGTCCTACTCGAATGCACAGGGATACGCAGTATTTT.

The chain joins TRBV30 to TRBJ1-6, with a possible D match to TRBD1 (6 bases). V shed 1 base and J shed 9 bases, with 16 bases lying between them. From germline, CDR1 is GTSNPN and CDR2 SVGIG (reference sequence). The CDR3 is 15 residues long. CDR3 DNA sequence: TGTGCCTGGAGTGCAACAGGGAGCGTTACTTCACCCCTCCACTTT. This encodes CAWSATGSVTSPLHF.

V usage is TRBV9 and J usage is TRBJ2-1; TRBD2 is a possible D gene (5 bases). From germline, CDR1 is SGDLS and CDR2 YYNGEE. Trimming cost V 4 bases and J 8 bases, with 19 bases left between them. This CDR3 is built from 15 residues. CDR3: CASSLSPSRDDEQFF. The CDR3 DNA follows: TGTGCCAGCAGCCTTAGTCCTAGCCGAGACGATGAGCAGTTCTTC.

V gene TRBV7-8 combines with J gene TRBJ1-1; no clear D. The V gene lost 1 base and the J gene lost 0 bases, with 9 bases spanning the gap. Per the germline V gene, CDR1 is SGHVS and CDR2 is FQNEAQ. The CDR3 length is 15 residues. The CDR3 bases are TGTGCCAGCAGCTTAGAGGAGGGAATGAACACTGAAGCTTTCTTT. Its translation is CASSLEEGMNTEAFF.

This clone was detected once. The chain joins TRBV25-1 to TRBJ1-5; TRBD1 aligns across 7 bases. CDR1 is MGHDK, CDR2 SYGVNS, per germline. The J segment lost 4 bases and the V segment lost 4 bases, leaving 7 bases of the junction unmatched. The CDR3 is made up of 15 amino acids. In nucleotides, the CDR3 is TGTGCCAGCAGTGGAAAGGGGGCTGGAAATCAGCCCCAGCATTTT. This sequence encodes CASSGKGAGNQPQHF. The variable domain in full, completed from reference TRBV25-1 and TRBJ1-5, reads EADIYQTPRYLVIGTGKKITLECSQTMGHDKMYWYQQDPGMELHLIHYSYGVNSTEKGDLSSESTVSRIRTEHFPLTLESARPSHTSQYLCASSGKGAGNQPQHFGDGTRLSIL.

This chain uses TRBV18 with TRBJ1-2, with D possibly matching TRBD1 (5 bases). Germline values: CDR1 KGHSH, CDR2 LQKENI. The V end lost 3 bases, the J end lost 4 bases, and 9 bases lay between the germline ends. The CDR3 length is 13 residues. The CDR3 spells CASSPLDIYGYTF. DNA of the CDR3: TGTGCCAGCTCACCCCTGGACATCTATGGCTACACCTTC.